This record covers a single T cell receptor (beta chain). The target antigen is unknown. This record comes from a study of response to subunit inactivated influenza vaccine. TCRdb reprocessed the RT-PCR reads via MiXCR and lists one record per CDR3 protein. This table has about 800,000 distinct CDR3 sequences, over 20% appearing once. Overall study findings and caveats: Few new T cells, the authors suggested, are recruited by each seasonal influenza vaccination.

Trimming took 6 bases from V and 5 from J; bases not matched to a gene: 9. This CDR3 has 15 amino acids. Germline CDR1 is WSHSY and CDR2 is SAAADI. The rearrangement links TRBV10-2 to TRBJ2-5, with 10 nucleotides matching TRBD1. The specimen was PBMCs from blood, collected around 5 days after vaccination. This clonotype was sampled from a middle-aged man who received an inactivated influenza vaccine. The CDR3 loop reads CASRRTTGGWETQYF. CDR3 DNA sequence: TGCGCCAGCAGACGAACGACAGGGGGCTGGGAGACCCAGTACTTC.